This T cell receptor beta chain stems from a study of T cell responses to AZD1222 COVID-19 vaccine. The V gene's germline CDR1 is SGHKS and CDR2 YYEKEE (reference sequence). The CDR3 length is 13 residues. Deletions cut 4 bases from V and 9 bases from J, with 16 bases between. Whole-study findings and limits: Spike-specific TCR breadth rose after two AZD1222 doses, and depth rose as well. Seropositive at baseline were only a handful of AZD1222 recipients. White British donors predominated, females outnumbered males, and clonal diversity was possibly underestimated. The CD4 TCRs associated with vaccination extended across spike and predominated at 160-218 and 743-854.

A note on this clone: Antigen unknown.

The method was immunoSEQ multiplex PCR; TCRdb's version includes in-frame clones alone and lacks a portion of them. The sample includes some 150,000 clones, over 75% of them seen just once. The TCR sequence derives from an adult who received the AZD1222 COVID-19 vaccine. The sequenced sample was peripheral blood, obtained 28 days after the second AZD1222 dose. The rearrangement links TRBV5-5 to TRBJ1-2, with D unresolved. As DNA, the CDR3 is TGTGCCAGCAGCCCCCGGGTCGGGGTGCGCTACACCTTC. Amino acid sequence: CASSPRVGVRYTF.